This T cell receptor (beta chain) was documented in a study of lymphopenia after photon versus proton radiotherapy. Profiled with immunoSEQ multiplex PCR; TCRdb holds only in-frame clones, not every one. The sample records 20,000 to 25,000 clones, around 88% being singletons. This clone was counted a single time. The CDR3 is 15 residues long. The germline V gene has CDR1 MGHRA and CDR2 YSYEKL. With V trimmed by 6 bases and J by 2 bases, 10 bases remained unmatched. The rearrangement joins TRBV4-1 to TRBJ2-7, with 7 bases fitting TRBD2. This sequence was found in a man older than 75 with esophageal cancer. The sequences come from peripheral blood, collected from a patient treated with proton-based radiotherapy. CDR3 DNA: TGCGCCAGCAGTTTTCTCCCTAGCGGTACCTACGAGCAGTACTTC. It encodes CASSFLPSGTYEQYF.